The source of this TCR beta chain is a study of shared clonotypes between healthy human individuals. A remark on this clone: The sample has other DNA sequences that encode this CDR3 too.

Terminally differentiated effector memory CD45RA+ cells were excluded from the naive CD8 cells, which were CD45RO-negative and positively selected for CCR7. Adult donors, all healthy and HIV-negative, had no recent acute infections or vaccinations. Germline values: CDR1 SEHNR, CDR2 FQNEAQ (reference sequence). The germline V and J ends were trimmed by 1 base and 5 bases, with 5 bases remaining between them. This CDR3 region has 12 residues. For every subset, genomic DNA was evenly distributed across several immunoSEQ plates. Each PCR replicate from the sorted subsets contained approximately 0.2 ug DNA, which is 25,000 to 30,000 T cell genomes. In the study's own analysis: Junction-only immunoSEQ data arrived without quality scores, meaning filtering differed. Produced via immunoSEQ multiplex PCR; TCRdb's table is partial and in-frame only. V and J calls and clone size follow that table, whereas D and trimming were derived from the DNA. Of 450,000 to 700,000 clones detected, roughly 96% appear once; the ten largest clones hold about 0.11%.

The chain has TRBV7-9 and TRBJ1-1, with D unclear. This clonotype originated in a woman in her thirties in good health. The sequencing sample was made of naive CD8+ T cells sorted from blood. CDR3 sequence (DNA): TGTGCCAGCAGCTTAGACGGGACTGAAGCTTTCTTT. Its translation: CASSLDGTEAFF.